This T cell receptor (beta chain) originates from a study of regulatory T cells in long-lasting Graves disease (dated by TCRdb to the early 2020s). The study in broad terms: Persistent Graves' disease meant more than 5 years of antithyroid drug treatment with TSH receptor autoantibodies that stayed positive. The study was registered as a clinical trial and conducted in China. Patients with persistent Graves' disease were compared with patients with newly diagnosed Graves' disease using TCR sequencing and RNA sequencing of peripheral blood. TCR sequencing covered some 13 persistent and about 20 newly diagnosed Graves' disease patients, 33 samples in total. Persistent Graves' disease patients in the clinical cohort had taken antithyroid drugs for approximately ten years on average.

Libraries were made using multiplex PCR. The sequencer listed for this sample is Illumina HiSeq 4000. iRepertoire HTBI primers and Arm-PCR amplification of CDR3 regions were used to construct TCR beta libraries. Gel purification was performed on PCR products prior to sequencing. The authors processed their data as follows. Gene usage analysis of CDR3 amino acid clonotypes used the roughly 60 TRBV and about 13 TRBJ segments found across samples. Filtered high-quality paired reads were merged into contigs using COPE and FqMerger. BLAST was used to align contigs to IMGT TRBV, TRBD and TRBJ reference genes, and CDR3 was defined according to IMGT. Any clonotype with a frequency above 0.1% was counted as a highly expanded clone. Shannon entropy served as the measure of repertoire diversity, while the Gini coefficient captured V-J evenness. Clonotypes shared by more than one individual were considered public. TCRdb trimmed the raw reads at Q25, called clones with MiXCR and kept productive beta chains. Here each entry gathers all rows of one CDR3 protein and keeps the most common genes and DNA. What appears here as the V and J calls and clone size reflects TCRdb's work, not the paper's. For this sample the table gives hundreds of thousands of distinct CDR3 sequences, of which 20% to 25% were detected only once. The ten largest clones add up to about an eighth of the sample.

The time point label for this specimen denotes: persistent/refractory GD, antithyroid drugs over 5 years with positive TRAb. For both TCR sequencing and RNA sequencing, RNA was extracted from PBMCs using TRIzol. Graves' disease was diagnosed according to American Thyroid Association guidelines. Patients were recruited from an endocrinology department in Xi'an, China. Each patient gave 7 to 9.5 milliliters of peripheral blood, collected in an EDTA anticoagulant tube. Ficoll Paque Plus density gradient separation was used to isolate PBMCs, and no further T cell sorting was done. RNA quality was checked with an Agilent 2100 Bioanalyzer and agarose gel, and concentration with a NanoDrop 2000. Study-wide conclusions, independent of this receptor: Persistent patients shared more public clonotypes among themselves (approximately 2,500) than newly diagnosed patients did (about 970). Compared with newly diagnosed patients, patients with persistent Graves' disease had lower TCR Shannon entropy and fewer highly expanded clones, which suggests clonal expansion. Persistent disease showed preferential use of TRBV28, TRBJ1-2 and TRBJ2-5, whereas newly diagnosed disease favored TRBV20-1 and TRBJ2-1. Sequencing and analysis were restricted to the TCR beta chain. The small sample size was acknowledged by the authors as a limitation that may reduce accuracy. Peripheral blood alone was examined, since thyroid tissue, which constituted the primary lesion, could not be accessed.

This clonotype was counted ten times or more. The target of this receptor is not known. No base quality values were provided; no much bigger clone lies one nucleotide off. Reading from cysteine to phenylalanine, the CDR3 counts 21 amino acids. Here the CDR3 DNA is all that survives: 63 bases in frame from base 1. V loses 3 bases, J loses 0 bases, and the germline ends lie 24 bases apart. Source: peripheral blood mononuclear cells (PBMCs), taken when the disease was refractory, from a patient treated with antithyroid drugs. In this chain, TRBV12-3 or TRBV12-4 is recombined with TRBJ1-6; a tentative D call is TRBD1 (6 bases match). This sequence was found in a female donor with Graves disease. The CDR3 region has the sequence CASSFLVRTASFSSYNSPLHF. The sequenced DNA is TGTGCCAGCAGTTTCTTGGTGAGGACAGCCAGCTTCAGCTCCTATAATTCACCCCTCCACTTT.